Listed here are 23 T cell receptor beta chains from one sample, sequenced in a study of T-cell memory formation after mild COVID-19. TCRdb analysed the 5' RACE reads with MiXCR anew, one entry per CDR3 protein. The sample lists fewer than 450,000 distinct CDR3 sequences, under 25% occurring once. The specimen was PBMCs or a T cell subset sorted from them (not recorded which). These receptors all come from an adult woman who had mild COVID-19 (a few samples of this study predate the infection). Cell type and time point are not known.

This clonotype was picked up a small number of times. V usage is TRBV11-2 and J usage is TRBJ1-6, with TRBD1 matching over 9 bases. J lost 7 bases, V lost 5 bases, and 3 bases had no gene match. Germline V gives CDR1 SGHAT, CDR2 FQNNGV. There are 14 residues in the CDR3. CDR3 DNA: TGTGCCAGCAGCGGACAGGGGCGGAATTCACCCCTCCACTTT. It codes for CASSGQGRNSPLHF.

This clonotype was picked up a small number of times. V gene TRBV7-9 combines with J gene TRBJ1-2, with a tentative D call TRBD1 (5 bases). CDR1 is SEHNR, CDR2 FQNEAQ, per germline (reference sequence). V was clipped by 5 bases and J by 4 bases, with 20 bases between them. The CDR3 is made up of 16 amino acids. In DNA, the CDR3 is TGTGCCAGCAGCGAAGTCCGGGGGATGGGGAGCTATGGCTACACCTTC. Amino acid sequence: CASSEVRGMGSYGYTF. The complete variable domain, with remaining parts taken from reference TRBV7-9 and TRBJ1-2, reads DTGVSQNPRHKITKRGQNVTFRCDPISEHNRLYWYRQTLGQGPEFLTYFQNEAQLEKSRLLSDRFSAERPKGSFSTLEIQRTEQGDSAMYLCASSEVRGMGSYGYTFGSGTRLTVV.

This clonotype came up a few times. The rearrangement links TRBV19 to TRBJ2-2; 10 bases line up with TRBD2. Germline CDR1 reads LNHDA; CDR2 reads SQIVND (reference sequence). Losses at the gene ends were 9 bases for V and 3 bases for J; bases not matched to a gene: 4. This CDR3 is built from 14 residues. CDR3 region: CASTGTSDTGELFF. The DNA of the CDR3 is TGTGCCAGCACTGGGACTAGCGACACCGGGGAGCTGTTTTTT.

This clonotype was seen a few times. The CDR3 DNA reads as TGTGCCAGCAGGGCCACAGGGGGCATCGGCTATGGCTACACCTTC. Protein: CASRATGGIGYGYTF. The chain uses TRBV12-3 or TRBV12-4 and TRBJ1-2, with TRBD1 identical over 9 bases. The ends lost 6 bases at V and 4 bases at J; junction bases unmatched: 9. This CDR3 region has 15 residues.

V and J are TRBV12-3 or TRBV12-4 and TRBJ1-2; 9 positions agree with TRBD1. V was pared by 5 bases and J by 0 bases, with 7 bases of the junction left unmatched. The CDR3 totals 16 residues. CDR3 protein: CASSPAGTGPNYGYTF. Written as DNA, the CDR3 is TGTGCCAGCAGTCCTGCCGGGACAGGGCCTAACTATGGCTACACCTTC.

This clonotype was seen more than once but under ten times. This chain connects TRBV7-9 to TRBJ1-2; the D gene is possibly TRBD1 (6 bases). This CDR3 contains 16 residues. V lost 5 bases and J 1 base, leaving 17 bases between the germline ends. CDR1 and CDR2 from the germline V gene are SEHNR and FQNEAQ (reference sequence). The CDR3 region has the DNA TGTGCCAGCAGCGCTGGAATGGGGGGCCTTAACTATGGCTACACCTTC. Its protein product is CASSAGMGGLNYGYTF.

This clonotype was seen a few times. The chain carries TRBV9 and TRBJ2-3, with 14 bases matching TRBD2. Germline values: CDR1 SGDLS, CDR2 YYNGEE. This CDR3 is built from 17 residues. V lost 0 bases and J lost 8; bases outside the gene matches: 8. CDR3 amino acids: CASSVAGGLAGAATQYF. CDR3 bases: TGTGCCAGCAGCGTAGCAGGGGGACTAGCGGGGGCGGCTACGCAGTATTTT.

The chain has TRBV4-3 and TRBJ2-1, with TRBD2 matching over 7 bases. V trimming: 1 base; J trimming: 5 bases; junction bases outside the gene matches: 2. The CDR3 has 14 residues. Per germline, CDR1 LGHNA and CDR2 YSLEER. In DNA form, the CDR3 reads TGCGCCAGCAGCCAAGGGCTAGCGGACAATGAGCAGTTCTTC. As protein: CASSQGLADNEQFF.

This clonotype was seen more than once but under ten times. This rearrangement joins TRBV6-2 or TRBV6-3 to TRBJ1-1; 9 positions match TRBD1. Unmatched junction bases numbered 10, after V lost 5 bases and J lost 6 bases. This CDR3 has 15 residues. CDR1 and CDR2 from the germline V gene are MNHEY and SVGEGT. The CDR3 here is CASSLPGQGLSEAFF. DNA of the CDR3: TGTGCCAGCAGTCTCCCGGGACAGGGCCTCTCTGAAGCTTTCTTT.

This clonotype was counted between two and nine times. This rearrangement joins TRBV5-1 to TRBJ2-2, with 8 bases lining up with TRBD2. The germline V gene encodes CDR1 SGHRS and CDR2 YFSETQ. With V trimmed by 1 base and J by 4 bases, 3 bases remained unmatched. CDR3 length: 15 residues. Written as DNA, the CDR3 is TGCGCCAGCAGCTTGCTGCTAGCGGGCACCGGGGAGCTGTTTTTT. Residues: CASSLLLAGTGELFF. Together with reference TRBV5-1 and TRBJ2-2, the CDR3 gives the full variable domain: KAGVTQTPRYLIKTRGQQVTLSCSPISGHRSVSWYQQTPGQGLQFLFEYFSETQRNKGNFPGRFSGRQFSNSRSEMNVSTLELGDSALYLCASSLLLAGTGELFFGEGSRLTVL.

The V gene is TRBV3-1, the J gene TRBJ1-4; the D gene is possibly TRBD1 (6 bases). The CDR3 covers 15 residues. Looked up from germline, CDR1 is LGHDT and CDR2 is YNNKEL (reference sequence). V lost 3 bases, J lost 3 bases, and 11 bases lay in between. CDR3 nucleotides: TGTGCCAGCAGCCAGAGTGACAGGCCTAATGAAAAACTGTTTTTT. This sequence encodes CASSQSDRPNEKLFF.

This clonotype was recorded many times. The CDR3 region has the DNA TGCGCCAGCAGCGATTCCGGCGGGGGGTCGGCCCAGCATTTT. This codes for CASSDSGGGSAQHF. The chain links TRBV5-1 to TRBJ1-5, with D tentatively TRBD1 (5 bases). V lost 4 bases and J 11 bases, leaving 19 bases between the germline ends. Germline assignment: CDR1 SGHRS and CDR2 YFSETQ. This CDR3 has 14 residues.

This chain uses TRBV9 with TRBJ2-1; no reliable D call. The CDR3 runs to 15 residues. V was clipped by 0 bases and J by 4 bases, with 11 bases between them. In germline, CDR1 is SGDLS, CDR2 YYNGEE. The CDR3 here is CASSVDLLTYNEQFF. The CDR3 DNA is TGTGCCAGCAGCGTAGATCTATTGACGTACAATGAGCAGTTCTTC.

Written as DNA, the CDR3 is TGTGCCAGCACCTCCCGGGGGGCGCACACCGGGGAGCTGTTTTTT. Residues: CASTSRGAHTGELFF. The chain links TRBV11-3 to TRBJ2-2; TRBD2 might be the D (7 bases). Germline values: CDR1 SGHNT, CDR2 YENEEA. V shed 7 bases and J shed 3 bases, with 15 bases lying between them. The CDR3 totals 15 residues.

This clonotype occurred a few times. The chain is built from TRBV5-1 and TRBJ2-1; D is possibly TRBD1 or TRBD2 (5 bases each). Germline assignment: CDR1 SGHRS and CDR2 YFSETQ. Trimming shortened V by 0 bases and J by 5 bases, and 15 bases separated the two germline ends. The CDR3 extends over 16 amino acids. CDR3 region: CASSLVSGAGDNEQFF. In DNA, the CDR3 is TGCGCCAGCAGCTTGGTTTCCGGGGCCGGGGACAATGAGCAGTTCTTC.

This clonotype has a handful of counts. J is TRBJ1-2 and V is TRBV4-1, with D tentatively TRBD1 (6 bases). V lost 0 bases and J lost 4, with 15 bases in between. This CDR3 spans 16 amino acids. Germline V gene data show CDR1 as MGHRA and CDR2 as YSYEKL. The CDR3 spells CASSQDKGRGGYGYTF. The CDR3 region has the DNA TGCGCCAGCAGCCAAGATAAGGGCAGAGGGGGCTATGGCTACACCTTC.

The chain employs TRBV15 and TRBJ2-5; D ambiguous. Germline assignment: CDR1 LNHNV and CDR2 YYDKDF (reference sequence). The CDR3 totals 14 residues. V was pared by 2 bases and J by 0 bases, with 7 bases between. The CDR3 region has the DNA TGTGCCACCAGCAGATCGCGGCACCAAGAGACCCAGTACTTC. This encodes CATSRSRHQETQYF.

Note on this clonotype: An end of the junction does not agree with germline; a read error may underlie this. This chain connects TRBV7-8 to TRBJ1-3; TRBD1 might be the D (5 bases). The CDR3 contains 17 residues. Germline CDR1 and CDR2: SGHVS and FQNEAQ. The CDR3 nucleotides are TGTGCCAGGAGCTTACTCCGAGGGAGGGGCTCTGGAAACACCATATATTTT. Its protein is CARSLLRGRGSGNTIYF. Complete variable domain (other parts from reference TRBV7-8 and TRBJ1-3): GAGVSQSPRYKVAKRGQDVALRCDPISGHVSLFWYQQALGQGPEFLTYFQNEAQLDKSGLPSDRFFAERPEGSVSTLKIQRTQQEDSAVYLCARSLLRGRGSGNTIYFGEGSWLTVV.

The chain uses TRBV3-1 and TRBJ2-5; D ambiguous. The CDR3 consists of 14 residues. Germline loops: CDR1 LGHDT, CDR2 YNNKEL (reference sequence). The V gene lost 1 base and the J gene lost 1 base, with 7 bases spanning the gap. CDR3 loop: CASSQGRTQETQYF. In DNA, the CDR3 is TGTGCCAGCAGCCAAGGCAGGACCCAAGAGACCCAGTACTTC.

This clonotype was picked up a small number of times. The J gene is TRBJ1-1, the V gene TRBV12-3 or TRBV12-4; D possibly corresponds to TRBD1 (6 bases). V lost 3 bases and J lost 10, with 12 bases in between. This CDR3 spans 12 amino acids. The CDR3 here is CASSLGAGGAFF. DNA for the CDR3: TGTGCCAGCAGTTTGGGGGCAGGAGGAGCTTTCTTT.

This chain joins TRBV11-2 and TRBJ1-2; D might be TRBD1 (5 bases). This CDR3 comprises 15 residues. Germline assignment: CDR1 SGHAT and CDR2 FQNNGV. Trimming took off 7 bases at V and 4 bases at J, with 19 bases between the two ends. The CDR3 sequence: CASTLWGSEGYGYTF. CDR3 DNA: TGTGCCAGCACCCTGTGGGGGTCGGAGGGCTATGGCTACACCTTC.

The table lists this clonotype with a few counts. The gene calls are TRBV7-8 and TRBJ2-3; 8 positions match TRBD2. Trimming took 3 bases from V and 2 from J; bases not matched to a gene: 10. CDR1 and CDR2 (germline): SGHVS, FQNEAQ. This CDR3 is 17 amino acids long. The CDR3 DNA is TGTGCCAGCAGCTTTCACCAGCGGGGGACCCTCACAGATACGCAGTATTTT. This translates into CASSFHQRGTLTDTQYF.

The chain links TRBV21-1 to TRBJ2-7; the D call in the table, TRBD1, was not verified against the DNA. TRBV21-1 is described as a pseudogene. This CDR3 is built from 13 residues. CDR3 sequence (DNA): TGTGCCAGCAGCAAAGGGACACAGTACGAGCAGTACTTC. Translation: CASSKGTQYEQYF.